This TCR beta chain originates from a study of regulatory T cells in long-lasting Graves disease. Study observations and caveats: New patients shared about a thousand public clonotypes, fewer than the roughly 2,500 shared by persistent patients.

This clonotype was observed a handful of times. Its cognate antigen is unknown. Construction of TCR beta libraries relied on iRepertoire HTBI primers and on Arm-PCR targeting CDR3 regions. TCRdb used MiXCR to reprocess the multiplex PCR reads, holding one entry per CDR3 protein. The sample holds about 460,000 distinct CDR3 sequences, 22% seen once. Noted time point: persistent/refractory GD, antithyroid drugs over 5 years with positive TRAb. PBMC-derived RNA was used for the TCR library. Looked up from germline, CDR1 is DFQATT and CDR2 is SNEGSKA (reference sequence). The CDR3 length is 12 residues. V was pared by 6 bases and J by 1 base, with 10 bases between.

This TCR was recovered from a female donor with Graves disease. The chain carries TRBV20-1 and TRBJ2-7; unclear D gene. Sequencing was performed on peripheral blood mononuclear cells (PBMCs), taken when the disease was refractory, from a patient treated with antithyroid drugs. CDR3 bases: TGCAGTGCCGGAAGGATGTCCTACGAGCAGTACTTC. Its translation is CSAGRMSYEQYF.